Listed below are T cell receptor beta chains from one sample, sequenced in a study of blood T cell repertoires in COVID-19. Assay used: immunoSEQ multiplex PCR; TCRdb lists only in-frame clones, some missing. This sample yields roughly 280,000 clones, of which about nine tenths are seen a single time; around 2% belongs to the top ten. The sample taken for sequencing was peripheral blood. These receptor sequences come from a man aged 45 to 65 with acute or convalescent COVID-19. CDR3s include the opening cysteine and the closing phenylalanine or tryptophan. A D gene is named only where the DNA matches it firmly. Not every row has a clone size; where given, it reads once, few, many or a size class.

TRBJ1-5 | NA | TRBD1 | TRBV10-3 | CATAPTGNGQPQHF | TGTGCCACCGCCCCGACAGGGAACGGTCAGCCCCAGCATTTT
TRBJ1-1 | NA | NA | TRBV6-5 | CASSFQPRSHGTEAFF | TGTGCCAGCAGTTTTCAACCCCGGTCGCACGGGACTGAAGCTTTCTTT
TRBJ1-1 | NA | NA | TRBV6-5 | CASTKTANTEAFF | TGTGCCAGCACCAAGACAGCGAACACTGAAGCTTTCTTT
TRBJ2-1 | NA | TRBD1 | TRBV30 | CAWSVQGQGGKQFF | TGTGCCTGGAGTGTACAGGGACAGGGGGGTAAGCAGTTCTTC
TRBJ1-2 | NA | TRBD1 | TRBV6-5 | CASNSRGSLYGYTF | TGTGCCAGCAACTCCAGGGGGTCTCTCTATGGCTACACCTTC
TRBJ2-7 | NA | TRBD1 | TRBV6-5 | CASSYGTGDYEQYF | TGTGCCAGCAGTTACGGGACAGGTGACTACGAGCAGTACTTC
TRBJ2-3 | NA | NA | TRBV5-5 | CASSSLPMKDTQYF | TGTGCCAGCAGCAGCCTCCCAATGAAGGATACGCAGTATTTT
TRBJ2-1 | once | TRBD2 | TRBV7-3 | CASSSLTSVSYNEQFF | TGTGCCAGCAGCTCATTGACTAGCGTGAGCTACAATGAGCAGTTCTTC
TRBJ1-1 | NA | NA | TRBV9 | CASSPWQGLNTEAFF | TGTGCCAGCAGCCCCTGGCAGGGGTTGAACACTGAAGCTTTCTTT
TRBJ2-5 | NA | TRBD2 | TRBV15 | CATSRDPGGETQYF | TGTGCCACCAGCAGAGATCCGGGGGGAGAGACCCAGTACTTC
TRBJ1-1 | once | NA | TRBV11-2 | CASSLMTTPRTEAFF | TGTGCCAGCAGCTTAATGACTACCCCACGGACTGAAGCTTTCTTT
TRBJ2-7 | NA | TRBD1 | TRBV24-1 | CATSKTGHEQYF | TGTGCCACCAGCAAGACAGGGCACGAGCAGTACTTC
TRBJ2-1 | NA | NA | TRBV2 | CASSETRVRVLNEQFF | TGTGCCAGCAGTGAAACTCGGGTACGGGTCTTAAATGAGCAGTTCTTC
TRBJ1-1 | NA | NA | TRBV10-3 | CAILRAGDTEAFF | TGTGCCATCTTAAGGGCGGGGGACACTGAAGCTTTCTTT
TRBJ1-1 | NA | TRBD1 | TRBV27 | CASSSHRGGTEAFF | TGTGCCAGCAGTTCCCACAGGGGGGGGACTGAAGCTTTCTTT
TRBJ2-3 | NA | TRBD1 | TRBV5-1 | CASSLGQGLDTQYF | TGCGCCAGCAGCTTGGGACAGGGTTTAGATACGCAGTATTTT
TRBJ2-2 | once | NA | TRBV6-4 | CASSPGLSPGGELFF | TGTGCCAGCAGCCCGGGACTCTCCCCTGGCGGGGAGCTGTTTTTT
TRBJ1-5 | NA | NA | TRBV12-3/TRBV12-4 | CASIPGSNTPQHF | TGTGCCAGCATACCGGGAAGCAACACGCCCCAGCATTTT
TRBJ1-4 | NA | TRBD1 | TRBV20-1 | CSASPGTENEKLFF | TGCAGTGCTAGTCCCGGGACAGAGAATGAAAAACTGTTTTTT
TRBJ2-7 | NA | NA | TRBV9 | CASSVGQGIGEQYF | TGTGCCAGCAGCGTAGGTCAGGGCATTGGCGAGCAGTACTTC
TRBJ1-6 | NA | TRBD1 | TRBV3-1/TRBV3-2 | CASSQKGQGANSPLHF | TGTGCCAGCAGCCAGAAGGGACAGGGGGCCAATTCACCCCTCCACTTT
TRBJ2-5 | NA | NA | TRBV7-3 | CASSSSGVEETQYF | TGTGCCAGCAGCTCTTCAGGGGTGGAAGAGACCCAGTACTTC